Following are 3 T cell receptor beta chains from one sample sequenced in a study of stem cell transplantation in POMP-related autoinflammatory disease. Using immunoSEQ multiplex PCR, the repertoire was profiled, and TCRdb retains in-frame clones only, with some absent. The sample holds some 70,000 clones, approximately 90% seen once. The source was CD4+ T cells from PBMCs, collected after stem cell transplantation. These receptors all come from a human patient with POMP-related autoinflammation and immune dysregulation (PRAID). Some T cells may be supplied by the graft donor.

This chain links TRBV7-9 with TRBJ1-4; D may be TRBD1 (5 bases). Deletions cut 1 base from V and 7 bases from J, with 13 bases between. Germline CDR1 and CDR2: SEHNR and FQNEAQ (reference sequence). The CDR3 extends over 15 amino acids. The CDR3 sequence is CASSLGDRGSEKLFF. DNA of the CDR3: TGTGCCAGCAGCTTAGGGGACCGGGGGTCTGAAAAACTGTTTTTT.

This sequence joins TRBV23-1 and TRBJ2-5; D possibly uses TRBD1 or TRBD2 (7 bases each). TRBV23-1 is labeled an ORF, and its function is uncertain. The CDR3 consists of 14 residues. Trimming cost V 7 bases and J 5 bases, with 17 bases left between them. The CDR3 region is CASTPGGRGETQYF. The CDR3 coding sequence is TGCGCCAGCACCCCGGGAGGCAGGGGGGAGACCCAGTACTTC.

In DNA form, the CDR3 reads TGTGCCAGCAGCGTTAGAGGAAGACAGGGGGGCTTCTACGAGCAGTACTTC. Translation: CASSVRGRQGGFYEQYF. This chain connects TRBV11-2 to TRBJ2-7; 9 bases match TRBD1. In germline, CDR1 is SGHAT, CDR2 FQNNGV. The trim removed 5 bases at V and 3 bases at J, leaving 14 bases unmatched. CDR3 length equals 17 residues.